A selection of T cell receptor beta chains follows, all from one sample in a study of T cells in tuberculosis. Assay used: immunoSEQ multiplex PCR; TCRdb lists only in-frame clones, some missing. Of tens of thousands of clones detected, approximately 91% appear once; the ten largest clones hold under 2.5%. Sequenced material: CD1b-GMM tetramer-negative cells sorted from PBMCs. The receptors originated from an adult woman with latent tuberculosis. The CDR3 runs from the conserved cysteine through the conserved F or W. Fields, in order: J gene, clone size, D gene, V gene, CDR3 protein, CDR3 DNA. A D gene is named only where the DNA matches it firmly. The size entry is marked missing in some rows and otherwise reads once, few, many or a size class.

TRBJ2-6 | - | TRBD2 | TRBV5-8 | CASSSLLLADSSGANVLTF | TGTGCCAGCAGCTCCTTGCTCCTAGCGGACTCCTCTGGGGCCAACGTCCTGACTTTC
TRBJ2-3 | - | TRBD1 | TRBV5-5 | CASNGQVRTDTQYF | TGTGCCAGCAACGGACAGGTGCGCACAGATACGCAGTATTTT
TRBJ2-5 | - | TRBD2 | TRBV7-2 | CASSSGLAGGRTQETQYF | TGTGCCAGCAGCTCCGGACTAGCGGGGGGGCGGACCCAAGAGACCCAGTACTTC
TRBJ1-1 | - | - | TRBV19 | CASSIQVNTEAFF | TGTGCCAGTAGTATACAGGTGAACACTGAAGCTTTCTTT
TRBJ1-2 | few | TRBD1 | TRBV7-9 | CASSKQGAQGGTF | TGTGCCAGCAGCAAACAGGGGGCGCAAGGCGGCACCTTC
TRBJ2-3 | - | TRBD2 | TRBV28 | CAAEEGSTGGLGTDTQYF | TGTGCCGCGGAGGAGGGCTCAACGGGGGGGTTGGGGACAGATACGCAGTATTTT
TRBJ2-7 | - | TRBD2 | TRBV9 | CASSPSLAGEQYF | TGTGCCAGCAGCCCCTCTCTAGCGGGCGAGCAGTACTTC
TRBJ2-1 | - | TRBD2 | TRBV9 | CASSVGSGLGGWDEQFF | TGTGCCAGCAGCGTAGGTAGCGGACTAGGAGGTTGGGATGAGCAGTTCTTC
TRBJ2-2 | - | - | TRBV11-3 | CASSSLDTGELFF | TGTGCCAGCAGCTCCCTAGACACCGGGGAGCTGTTTTTT
TRBJ2-5 | - | - | TRBV7-2 | CASSGGGSETQYF | TGTGCCAGCAGCGGGGGGGGCTCGGAGACCCAGTACTTC
TRBJ1-5 | - | - | TRBV28 | CASSMIFIRDKAGQPQHF | TGTGCCAGCAGTATGATATTTATCCGGGACAAGGCGGGTCAGCCCCAGCATTTT
TRBJ2-5 | - | - | TRBV5-4 | CASNREAGAQETQYF | TGTGCCAGCAACCGGGAGGCGGGGGCCCAAGAGACCCAGTACTTC
TRBJ1-1 | - | - | TRBV7-9 | CASSTHRELGAEAFF | TGTGCCAGCAGTACCCACCGGGAGTTGGGAGCTGAAGCTTTCTTT
TRBJ2-4 | - | - | TRBV28 | CASSAAGGKNIQYF | TGTGCCAGCAGTGCCGCGGGCGGCAAAAACATTCAGTACTTC
TRBJ2-3 | once | - | TRBV4-3 | CASSQHRGGAADTQYF | TGCGCCAGCAGCCAACATAGGGGGGGGGCCGCAGATACGCAGTATTTT
TRBJ2-1 | once | TRBD1 | TRBV6-1 | CASSVTSGQGYNEQFF | TGTGCCAGCAGTGTCACCTCGGGACAGGGGTACAATGAGCAGTTCTTC
TRBJ1-6 | - | TRBD1 | TRBV19 | CASSPGTASPLHF | TGTGCCAGTAGTCCCGGGACAGCTTCACCCCTCCACTTT
TRBJ2-4 | - | - | TRBV30 | CAWSARGVAKNIQYF | TGTGCCTGGAGCGCCAGGGGAGTAGCCAAAAACATTCAGTACTTC
TRBJ2-5 | once | TRBD2 | TRBV7-2 | CASSLRTSGGAGETQYF | TGTGCCAGCAGCCTCCGGACTAGCGGGGGGGCCGGTGAGACCCAGTACTTC
TRBJ1-1 | - | - | TRBV18 | CASSPSAGNTEAFF | TGTGCCAGCTCACCAAGTGCGGGGAACACTGAAGCTTTCTTT
TRBJ2-3 | - | - | TRBV7-9 | CASSAGTRRTDTQYF | TGTGCCAGCAGCGCCGGGACACGCCGCACAGATACGCAGTATTTT
TRBJ2-6 | - | TRBD1 | TRBV18 | CASSTRTKQGLFSGANVLTF | TGTGCCAGCTCGACCCGAACAAAACAGGGGCTGTTCTCTGGGGCCAACGTCCTGACTTTC
TRBJ2-7 | - | - | TRBV2 | CASSEAGVLEQYF | TGTGCCAGCAGTGAGGCCGGGGTCCTCGAGCAGTACTTC
TRBJ1-6 | once | - | TRBV7-8 | CASSLRTGVSPLHF | TGTGCCAGCAGCTTACGTACCGGGGTTTCACCCCTCCACTTT
TRBJ2-5 | - | TRBD2 | TRBV5-4 | CASSPRGVETQYF | TGTGCCAGCAGCCCCCGGGGGGTGGAGACCCAGTACTTC
TRBJ2-2 | - | TRBD2 | TRBV27 | CASSLAGGYTGELFF | TGTGCCAGCAGTTTAGCGGGGGGTTATACCGGGGAGCTGTTTTTT
TRBJ2-1 | - | - | TRBV21-1 | CASSKAARTSLLYNEQFF | TGTGCCAGCAGCAAAGCGGCCCGGACTAGTTTATTATACAATGAGCAGTTCTTC
TRBJ1-4 | - | TRBD1 | TRBV7-9 | CASGPTGIEKLFF | TGTGCCAGCGGTCCGACAGGGATTGAAAAACTGTTTTTT
TRBJ2-5 | - | TRBD1 | TRBV9 | CASSPRTGAQETQYF | TGTGCCAGCAGCCCCCGGACAGGGGCTCAAGAGACCCAGTACTTC
TRBJ2-5 | - | TRBD1 | TRBV27 | CASSPGTGGASRETQYF | TGTGCCAGCAGTCCCGGGACAGGGGGCGCATCTCGGGAGACCCAGTACTTC
TRBJ2-6 | few | TRBD1 | TRBV9 | CASSVGSGGLSGANVLTF | TGTGCCAGCAGCGTAGGGTCAGGGGGCCTCTCTGGGGCCAACGTCCTGACTTTC
TRBJ2-7 | few | - | TRBV5-1 | CASAYRDSSYEQYF | TGCGCCAGCGCCTACCGGGACTCTTCCTACGAGCAGTACTTC
TRBJ1-1 | - | TRBD1 | TRBV4-3 | CASSSDPGTGWTEAFF | TGCGCCAGCAGCTCCGACCCGGGGACAGGGTGGACTGAAGCTTTCTTT
TRBJ1-5 | - | - | TRBV21-1 | CASSKVAQPNQPQHF | TGTGCCAGCAGCAAAGTAGCGCAGCCCAATCAGCCCCAGCATTTT
TRBJ2-3 | - | - | TRBV19 | CASKRDYTQYF | TGTGCCAGTAAGAGGGACTATACGCAGTATTTT
TRBJ1-6 | - | TRBD1 | TRBV2 | CASSSGQGYNSPLHF | TGTGCCAGCAGTTCTGGACAGGGCTATAATTCACCCCTCCACTTT
TRBJ1-1 | - | TRBD1 | TRBV29-1 | CSVVGAGGTEAFF | TGCAGCGTTGTAGGTGCAGGGGGGACTGAAGCTTTCTTT
TRBJ2-1 | once | TRBD2 | TRBV6-1 | CASSERLAGPRGNEQFF | TGTGCCAGCAGTGAGAGACTAGCGGGCCCGCGGGGCAATGAGCAGTTCTTC
TRBJ1-4 | once | TRBD1 | TRBV19 | CASSTQGRNEKLFF | TGTGCCAGTAGTACACAGGGGCGTAATGAAAAACTGTTTTTT
TRBJ1-5 | - | - | TRBV6-4 | CASSREGNQPQHF | TGTGCCAGCAGTCGGGAGGGCAATCAGCCCCAGCATTTT